This record concerns one T cell receptor beta chain sequence. In germline, CDR1 is MNHEY, CDR2 SMNVEV (reference sequence). The CDR3 is made up of 19 amino acids. Trimming shortened V by 0 bases and J by 0 bases, and 15 bases separated the two germline ends. Authors' processing steps: Quantification of nucleated cells was approximated via reference gene primer amplification. The protocol was immunoSEQ multiplex PCR, while the TCRdb copy is restricted to in-frame clones and leaves out a portion. That table furnishes V, J and clone size, whereas the DNA furnished D and trimming. This table holds roughly 200,000 clones, 70% to 90% found once. Self-reported history from a screening survey and questionnaire set each donor's cohort. The sample belongs to a study of blood T cell repertoires in COVID-19. Study summary: Samples came from the United States, Italy and Spain, spanning acute and convalescent COVID-19. Sample material is recorded as cDNA or gDNA derived from T cells, B-cell-depleted T cells, or PBMCs.

Sequencing was performed on PBMCs or T cells enriched from blood (not recorded which). This chain joins TRBV27 and TRBJ1-6, with D uncertain. This TCR was sampled from a woman aged 40 to 50 with acute COVID-19. CDR3 sequence (DNA): TGTGCCAGCAGTTTATCCCAGACATCCATGGGCTCCTATAATTCACCCCTCCACTTT. This codes for CASSLSQTSMGSYNSPLHF.